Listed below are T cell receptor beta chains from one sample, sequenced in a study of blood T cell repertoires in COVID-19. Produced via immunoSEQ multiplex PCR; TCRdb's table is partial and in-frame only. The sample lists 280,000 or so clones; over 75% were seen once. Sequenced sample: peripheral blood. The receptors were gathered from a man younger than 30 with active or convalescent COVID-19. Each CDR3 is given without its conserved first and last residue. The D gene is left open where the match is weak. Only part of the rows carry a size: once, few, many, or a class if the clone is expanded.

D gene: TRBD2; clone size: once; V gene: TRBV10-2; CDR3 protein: ASRVSGGMNEQF
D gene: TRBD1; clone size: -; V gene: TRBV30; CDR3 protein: AWSANTGTVSYEQY
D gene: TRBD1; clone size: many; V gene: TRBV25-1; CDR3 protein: ASSSPGQGYEQY
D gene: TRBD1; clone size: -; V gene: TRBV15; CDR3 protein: ATNYQGAGNTEAF
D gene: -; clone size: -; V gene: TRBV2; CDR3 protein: ASSDSMDNYNSPLH
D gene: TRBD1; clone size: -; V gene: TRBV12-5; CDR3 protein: ASGPGQGNNEQY
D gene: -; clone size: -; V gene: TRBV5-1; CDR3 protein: ASSLDQDYGYT
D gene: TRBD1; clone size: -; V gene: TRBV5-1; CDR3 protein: ASSSPGTGTGNTIY
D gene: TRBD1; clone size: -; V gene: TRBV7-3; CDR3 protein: ASSLGPGGRYEQY
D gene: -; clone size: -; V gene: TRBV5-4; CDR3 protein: ASSFPGSPLH
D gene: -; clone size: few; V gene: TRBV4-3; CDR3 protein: ASSQDFAGPTEAF
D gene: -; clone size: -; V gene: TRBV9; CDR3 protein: ASSVGPGGPGDEQF
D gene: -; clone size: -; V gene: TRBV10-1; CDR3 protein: ASRNRVISGYT
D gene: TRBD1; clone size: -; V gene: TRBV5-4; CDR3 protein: ASRKTGENTGELF
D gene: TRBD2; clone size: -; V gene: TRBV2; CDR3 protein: ATGEAVAGGQETQY
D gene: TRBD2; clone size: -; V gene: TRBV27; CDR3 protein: ASSLVWRGGSEQY
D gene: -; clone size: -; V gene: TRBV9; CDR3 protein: ASSPRGSGAYTINEKLF
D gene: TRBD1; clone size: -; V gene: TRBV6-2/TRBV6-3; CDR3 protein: ASSNPRETGDYGYT
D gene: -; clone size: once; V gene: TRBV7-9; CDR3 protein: ASSLQGTSSYEQY
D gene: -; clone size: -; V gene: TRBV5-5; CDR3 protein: ASSADSPETQY
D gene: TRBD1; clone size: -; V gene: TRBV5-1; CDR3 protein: ASSPETGSSGNTIY
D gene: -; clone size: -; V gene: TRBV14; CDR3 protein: ASSQVSENYEQY
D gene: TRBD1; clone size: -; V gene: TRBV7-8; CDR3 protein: ASSFAYRGRLEKLF
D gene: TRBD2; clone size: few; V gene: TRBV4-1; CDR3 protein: ASSQDLSSGYNEQF
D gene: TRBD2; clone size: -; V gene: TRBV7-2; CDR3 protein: ASSLVRGGPMETQY
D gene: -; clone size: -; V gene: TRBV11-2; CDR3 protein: ASSLGAHNEQF
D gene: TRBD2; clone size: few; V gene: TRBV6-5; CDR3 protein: ASSPLGLAYEQY
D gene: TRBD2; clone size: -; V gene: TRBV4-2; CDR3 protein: ASSQDLAGGRGEQY
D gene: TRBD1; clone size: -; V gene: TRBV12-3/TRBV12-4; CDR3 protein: ASRRGQGFGYT
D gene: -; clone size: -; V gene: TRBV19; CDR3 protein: ASSYPGYEQY
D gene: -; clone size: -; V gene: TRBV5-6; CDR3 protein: ASSLVGSGAYEQY
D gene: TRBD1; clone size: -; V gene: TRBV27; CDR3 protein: ASSLAGTANNQPQH
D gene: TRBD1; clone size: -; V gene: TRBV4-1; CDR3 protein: ASSQGTGTGLF
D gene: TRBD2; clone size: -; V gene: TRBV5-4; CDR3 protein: ASSLGRGSAYEQY
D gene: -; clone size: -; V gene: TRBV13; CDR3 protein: ASSSNNEQF
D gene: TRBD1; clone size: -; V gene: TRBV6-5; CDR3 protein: ASSPRTGTYEQY
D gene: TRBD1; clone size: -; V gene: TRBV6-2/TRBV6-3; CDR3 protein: ASSYPTGYYGYT
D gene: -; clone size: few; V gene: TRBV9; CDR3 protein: ASSVFSRTGTGELF
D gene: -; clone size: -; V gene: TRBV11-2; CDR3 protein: ASSLGSQGQETQY
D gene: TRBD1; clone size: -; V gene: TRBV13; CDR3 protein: ASSSDRGRDNEQF
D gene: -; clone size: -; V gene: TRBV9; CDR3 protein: ASSPQIQWAEAF
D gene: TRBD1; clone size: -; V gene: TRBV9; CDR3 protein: ASSTNSDRVYHEQY